These 22 T cell receptor beta chains were sequenced from one sample in a study of human T cells and chemical hapten exposure (dated by TCRdb to 2020 to 2022). Library prep was done by RACE. Data came from a NextSeq 500. TCRdb handled the public reads itself, with Q25 trimming in fastp and clone calling in MiXCR, and kept productive beta chains. Rows with one shared CDR3 protein collapse into an entry with the most common genes and DNA. The sample data list roughly 380,000 distinct CDR3 sequences, and 4% to 6% of these were observed just once. Approximately 2.4% of the sample is in the top ten clones. The time point tag for this specimen amounts to: pre-sensitization, week 0. The treatment or condition label here, explained by the study, means: therapeutic diphenylcyclopropenone sensitization with weekly scalp DPC. The source material was whole blood, sampled in connection with sensitization to the hapten diphenylcyclopropenone (DPC). The source is a woman in her fifties or sixties with alopecia areata. Some clones in this sample may be carry-over from other donors' samples.

The V call is TRBV2, the J call TRBJ1-4; no clear D. V was clipped by 4 bases and J by 4 bases, with 7 bases between them. This CDR3 is built from 13 residues. Germline CDR1 reads SNHLY; CDR2 reads FYNNEI. CDR3 amino acids: CASSGGVNEKLFF. CDR3 DNA sequence: TGTGCCAGCAGTGGAGGAGTTAATGAAAAACTGTTTTTT.

At least ten counts were recorded for this clonotype. V usage is TRBV20-1 and J usage is TRBJ2-1; the D call may be TRBD1 or TRBD2 (6 bases each). The CDR3 is 16 residues long. Germline CDR1 and CDR2: DFQATT and SNEGSKA (reference sequence). Trimming removed 0 bases from V and 4 bases from J, with 16 bases in between. CDR3 protein: CSARDWVGGVYNEQFF. The CDR3 nucleotides are TGCAGTGCTAGAGATTGGGTCGGGGGCGTATACAATGAGCAGTTCTTC.

This clonotype appeared a few times. V gene TRBV27 combines with J gene TRBJ2-3; 11 nucleotides match TRBD2. The CDR3 length is 14 residues. After removal of 6 bases from V and 7 bases from J, the junction contained 6 bases not matched to a gene. CDR1 is MNHEY and CDR2 is SMNVEV in the germline V gene (reference sequence). CDR3 sequence: CASRPGLAGYTQYF. As DNA, the CDR3 is TGTGCCAGCAGACCCGGACTAGCGGGCTATACGCAGTATTTT.

This clonotype was counted many times. J is TRBJ2-5 and V is TRBV12-3 or TRBV12-4, with 10 bases identical to TRBD1. The V gene end was trimmed by 6 bases and the J gene end by 4 bases; junction bases not matched to a gene: 8. The CDR3 consists of 15 residues. The CDR3 DNA reads TGTGCCAGCAGCCCCGACAGGGGGCCCCGAGAGACCCAGTACTTC. This translates into CASSPDRGPRETQYF.

Ten or more counts support this clonotype. V is TRBV29-1 and J is TRBJ2-1; 7 bases match TRBD2. CDR1 and CDR2 (germline): SQVTM, ANQGSEA. CDR3 length: 14 residues. V shed 6 bases and J 5 bases; nucleotides not matched to a gene: 10. The CDR3 DNA reads as TGCAGCGTGGATCCACCAGGGAGGGACAATGAGCAGTTCTTC. It is translated as CSVDPPGRDNEQFF.

The gene calls are TRBV28 and TRBJ2-5; the D gene is possibly TRBD2 (6 bases). The length of the CDR3 is 14 residues. CDR1 and CDR2 (germline): MDHEN, SYDVKM. V lost 2 bases and J 5 bases, leaving 12 bases between the germline ends. Here the CDR3 DNA reads TGTGCCAGCAGTTTAGGGCAGGAGGGGGAGACCCAGTACTTC. Its translation: CASSLGQEGETQYF. The whole variable domain, filled in from reference TRBV28 and TRBJ2-5, reads DVKVTQSSRYLVKRTGEKVFLECVQDMDHENMFWYRQDPGLGLRLIYFSYDVKMKEKGDIPEGYSVSREKKERFSLILESASTNQTSMYLCASSLGQEGETQYFGPGTRLLVL.

This clonotype has just a few counts. This chain joins TRBV6-1 and TRBJ2-3; D might be TRBD1 or TRBD2, each matching 5 bases. CDR1 and CDR2 (germline): MNHNS, SASEGT. Trimming removed 3 bases from V and 2 bases from J, with 12 bases in between. The CDR3 contains 15 residues. The CDR3 DNA reads TGTGCCAGCAGTGATCGGGGACCCTCCACAGATACGCAGTATTTT. Its translation: CASSDRGPSTDTQYF.

This clonotype was seen at least ten times. The chain carries TRBV5-6 and TRBJ1-2; TRBD1 aligns across 9 bases. The CDR3 length is 18 residues. The germline V gene encodes CDR1 SGHDT and CDR2 YYEEEE. With V trimmed by 3 bases and J by 0 bases, 12 bases remained unmatched. CDR3 region: CASSSDRDRVTSNYGYTF. In nucleotides, the CDR3 is TGTGCCAGCAGCTCTGACCGGGACAGGGTAACTTCTAACTATGGCTACACCTTC.

This chain uses TRBV6-4 with TRBJ2-7; 8 bases fit TRBD1. V dropped 3 bases and J dropped 5; count of bases not matched to a gene: 6. This CDR3 spans 14 amino acids. Germline CDR1 reads MRHNA; CDR2 reads SNTAGT. The CDR3 protein is CASSEGQGAHEQYF. For the CDR3, the DNA is TGTGCCAGCAGTGAAGGGCAGGGGGCCCACGAGCAGTACTTC.

The V gene is TRBV7-9, the J gene TRBJ2-1; 10 bases align to TRBD2. The V gene end was trimmed by 6 bases and the J gene end by 6 bases; junction bases not matched to a gene: 2. CDR1 is SEHNR, CDR2 FQNEAQ, per germline (reference sequence). This CDR3 comprises 13 residues. In DNA, the CDR3 is TGTGCCAGCAGAGCTAGCGGGGGCAATGAGCAGTTCTTC. This codes for CASRASGGNEQFF.

This clonotype was seen a handful of times. The chain recombines TRBV20-1 with TRBJ1-6, with D uncertain. This CDR3 region has 14 residues. Germline V gene sequence: CDR1 DFQATT, CDR2 SNEGSKA (reference sequence). The V and J ends lost 3 bases and 3 bases respectively, with 9 bases between them. The CDR3 here is CSARADLYNSPLHF. The CDR3 DNA reads as TGCAGTGCTAGGGCAGACCTCTATAATTCACCCCTCCACTTT.

There are a few counts of this clonotype. The genes are TRBV20-1 and TRBJ2-1; TRBD2 is a possible D gene (6 bases). This CDR3 has 13 residues. Germline CDR1 is DFQATT and CDR2 is SNEGSKA (reference sequence). The V and J ends lost 5 bases and 3 bases respectively, with 11 bases between them. The CDR3 protein is CSASRGNYNEQFF. CDR3 sequence (DNA): TGCAGTGCTTCCCGGGGGAACTACAATGAGCAGTTCTTC.

The chain carries TRBV28 and TRBJ2-2; unclear D gene. Trimming pared 3 bases from V and 6 bases from J, leaving 11 bases between. Germline assignment: CDR1 MDHEN and CDR2 SYDVKM. This CDR3 has 14 amino acids. The CDR3 loop reads CASSLKSGAGELFF. CDR3 nucleotides: TGTGCCAGCAGTTTGAAGTCCGGCGCCGGGGAGCTGTTTTTT.

This clonotype was seen at least ten times. The chain recombines TRBV27 with TRBJ2-7; 9 bases map to TRBD2. J gave up 4 bases and V 2 bases, and 6 bases lay outside the gene matches. There are 15 residues in the CDR3. Germline values: CDR1 MNHEY, CDR2 SMNVEV (reference sequence). CDR3 sequence reads: CASSLKTSGSYEQYF. CDR3 DNA: TGTGCCAGCAGTTTAAAGACTAGCGGATCGTACGAGCAGTACTTC.

There are many counts of this clonotype. V usage is TRBV6-5 and J usage is TRBJ2-3; D not resolved. The germline gives CDR1 MNHEY, CDR2 SVGAGI. V was trimmed by 7 bases and J by 2 bases, leaving 10 bases between them. The CDR3 has 13 amino acids. The CDR3 nucleotides are TGTGCCAGCATGGAGCACAACACAGATACGCAGTATTTT. Amino acid sequence: CASMEHNTDTQYF.

This clonotype has at least ten counts. The chain is built from TRBV5-5 and TRBJ1-5, with TRBD1 identical over 7 bases. V was pared by 4 bases and J by 3 bases, with 4 bases of the junction left unmatched. CDR3 length: 14 amino acids. Looked up from germline, CDR1 is SGHKS and CDR2 is YYEKEE (reference sequence). The chain's CDR3 is CASSRDSTNQPQHF. The CDR3 bases are TGTGCCAGCAGCCGGGACAGTACCAATCAGCCCCAGCATTTT.

This clonotype was found a few times. V usage is TRBV29-1 and J usage is TRBJ2-2; 9 bases fit TRBD2. This CDR3 has 13 residues. Germline V lookup: CDR1 SQVTM, CDR2 ANQGSEA. Unmatched junction bases numbered 4, after V lost 7 bases and J lost 4 bases. The CDR3 loop is CSGWTSVTGELFF. The DNA for the CDR3 is TGCAGCGGCTGGACTAGCGTCACCGGGGAGCTGTTTTTT.

This clonotype was seen many times. J is TRBJ2-7 and V is TRBV28, with D hard to call. In germline, CDR1 is MDHEN, CDR2 SYDVKM. With 6 bases removed from V and 6 bases from J, the gap between germline ends came to 24 bases. CDR3 length: 16 residues. For the CDR3, the DNA is TGTGCCAGCAGGCCTGCCGGATGGAACCTAAGCTCCGAGCAGTACTTC. Translating it yields CASRPAGWNLSSEQYF. Drawing the rest from reference TRBV28 and TRBJ2-7, the complete variable domain is DVKVTQSSRYLVKRTGEKVFLECVQDMDHENMFWYRQDPGLGLRLIYFSYDVKMKEKGDIPEGYSVSREKKERFSLILESASTNQTSMYLCASRPAGWNLSSEQYFGPGTRLTVT.

This clonotype was counted many times. The chain couples TRBV18 to TRBJ2-5; a possible D gene is TRBD2 (5 bases). This CDR3 contains 13 residues. V was cut by 3 bases and J by 5 bases, with 10 bases left in between. Germline V gene sequence: CDR1 KGHSH, CDR2 LQKENI. The CDR3 bases are TGTGCCAGCTCACCGAGCCGAGGGGAGACCCAGTACTTC. Residues: CASSPSRGETQYF.

This clonotype was found many times. J is TRBJ2-1 and V is TRBV29-1, with D possibly matching TRBD2 (6 bases). The CDR3 totals 14 residues. V lost 6 bases and J 5 bases, leaving 17 bases between the germline ends. Germline V lookup: CDR1 SQVTM, CDR2 ANQGSEA. CDR3 loop: CSVGTGTLNNEQFF. The CDR3 DNA is TGCAGCGTCGGTACCGGGACTCTAAACAATGAGCAGTTCTTC.

This rearrangement joins TRBV10-1 to TRBJ2-7, with 8 nucleotides matching TRBD2. Germline values: CDR1 WNHNN, CDR2 SYGVQD (reference sequence). The CDR3 totals 17 residues. V dropped 7 bases and J dropped 1; count of bases not matched to a gene: 15. CDR3 loop: CASNLVRTSSLSYEQYF. The DNA for the CDR3 is TGCGCCAGCAACCTAGTTCGGACTAGCTCCCTTTCCTACGAGCAGTACTTC.

This clonotype was found many times. CDR3 amino acids: CASSAGPLGTGTEAFF. As DNA, the CDR3 is TGTGCCAGCAGCGCGGGACCCTTGGGGACTGGCACTGAAGCTTTCTTT. The V call is TRBV9, the J call TRBJ1-1; a possible D gene is TRBD1 (5 bases). CDR3 size: 16 residues. Germline-derived CDR1 and CDR2 are SGDLS and YYNGEE. With 3 bases removed from V and 4 bases from J, the gap between germline ends came to 19 bases.